This passage covers 6 T cell receptor beta chains from one sample sequenced in a study of T-cell reconstitution after alpha-beta-depleted transplantation in children. During its preparation, the TCRbeta library received unique molecular identifiers. TCRdb used MiXCR to reprocess the PCR reads, holding one entry per CDR3 protein. The sample gives about 500,000 distinct CDR3 sequences, 32% of which show up once; 2% to 2.5% is in the top ten. The sequences come from PBMCs from the stem cell graft donor, collected from the stem cell graft. These receptors were taken from a human donor who donated a stem cell graft to a child with aplastic anemia.

The V and J genes are TRBV5-1 and TRBJ2-2; D gene unclear. The CDR3 extends over 12 amino acids. The germline gives CDR1 SGHRS, CDR2 YFSETQ. V was pared by 3 bases and J by 9 bases, with 9 bases between. The CDR3 sequence: CASSSPGRELFF. DNA for the CDR3: TGCGCCAGCAGCTCCCCGGGTAGGGAGCTGTTTTTT.

The gene calls are TRBV12-3 or TRBV12-4 and TRBJ2-2; D perhaps matches TRBD1 (5 bases). V lost 4 bases and J 2 bases, leaving 14 bases between the germline ends. The CDR3 spans 16 residues. This CDR3 is CASSSLTGSNTGELFF. CDR3 DNA: TGTGCCAGCAGTTCCCTTACAGGATCTAACACCGGGGAGCTGTTTTTT.

The chain employs TRBV7-9 and TRBJ2-1; D may be TRBD1 (6 bases). Trimming removed 6 bases from V and 5 bases from J, with 17 bases in between. Per germline, CDR1 SEHNR and CDR2 FQNEAQ (reference sequence). This CDR3 has 15 residues. The CDR3 DNA follows: TGTGCCAGCAGACCCACAGGGAAGGGAGACAATGAGCAGTTCTTC. It yields the protein CASRPTGKGDNEQFF. The whole variable domain, filled in from reference TRBV7-9 and TRBJ2-1, reads DTGVSQNPRHKITKRGQNVTFRCDPISEHNRLYWYRQTLGQGPEFLTYFQNEAQLEKSRLLSDRFSAERPKGSFSTLEIQRTEQGDSAMYLCASRPTGKGDNEQFFGPGTRLTVL.

This clonotype was seen a handful of times. The chain links TRBV12-3 or TRBV12-4 to TRBJ2-1; D gene ambiguous. The V end was cut by 5 bases, the J end by 7 bases, with 18 bases between. The CDR3 has 15 amino acids. The CDR3 reads CASSPRQEPGNEQFF. The CDR3 region has the DNA TGTGCCAGCAGTCCAAGACAAGAACCCGGGAATGAGCAGTTCTTC.

This clonotype was counted only a few times. The chain has TRBV30 and TRBJ2-2; D could derive from TRBD1 or TRBD2 (6 bases each). CDR3 length equals 16 residues. From germline, CDR1 is GTSNPN and CDR2 SVGIG (reference sequence). The CDR3 DNA is TGTGCATCGGTAGGAGGGGGAGATTGGAACACCGGGGAGCTGTTTTTT. Its translation: CASVGGGDWNTGELFF.

The chain employs TRBV20-1 and TRBJ2-1; weak D call: TRBD2 (5 bases). The CDR3 sequence is 13 residues long. The V end lost 6 bases, the J end lost 4 bases, and 13 bases lay between the germline ends. From germline, CDR1 is DFQATT and CDR2 SNEGSKA (reference sequence). CDR3 in DNA: TGCAGTGCCAAGCGGTGGGGATACAATGAGCAGTTCTTC. This codes for CSAKRWGYNEQFF.